The 21 T cell receptor beta chains given below trace back to one sample, sequenced in a study of PD-L1 blockade in urothelial cancer. The method was immunoSEQ multiplex PCR; TCRdb's version includes in-frame clones alone and lacks a portion of them. The sample records roughly 24,000 clones, 75% to 90% being singletons. The starting material was PBMCs, obtained around atezolizumab (anti-PD-L1) treatment. The receptor set was obtained from a man aged 55 to 69 with urothelial cancer.

This chain connects TRBV2 to TRBJ1-1, with 8 positions matching TRBD1. The germline CDR1 and CDR2 sequences are SNHLY and FYNNEI. The CDR3 covers 14 residues. J gave up 0 bases and V 6 bases, and 3 bases lay outside the gene matches. CDR3 sequence: CASRAGQVNTEAFF. The CDR3 DNA sequence: TGTGCCAGCAGGGCGGGACAGGTGAACACTGAAGCTTTCTTT.

This sequence joins TRBV29-1 and TRBJ2-3; D may be TRBD2 (5 bases). The CDR3 length is 15 residues. Germline CDR1 reads SQVTM; CDR2 reads ANQGSEA. Trimming took off 5 bases at V and 0 bases at J, with 15 bases between the two ends. CDR3: CSVITRVTSTDTQYF. CDR3 bases: TGCAGCGTTATTACTAGGGTCACTAGCACAGATACGCAGTATTTT.

The chain employs TRBV19 and TRBJ1-5, with TRBD1 matching over 9 bases. The V segment lost 7 bases and the J segment 10 bases; nucleotides outside the gene matches: 14. This CDR3 has 15 amino acids. Germline V CDR1 and CDR2: LNHDA, SQIVND (reference sequence). The chain's CDR3 is CASNLGQGKGSPQHF. CDR3 nucleotide sequence: TGTGCCAGTAATCTCGGACAGGGGAAGGGTTCCCCCCAGCATTTT.

The chain combines TRBV6-5 with TRBJ1-4; tentatively, D is TRBD1 (5 bases). The V gene's germline CDR1 is MNHEY and CDR2 SVGAGI. Trimming stripped 5 bases from V and 1 base from J, with 11 bases between. The CDR3 has 15 residues. The CDR3 nucleotides read TGTGCCAGCAGTAGAGACGGGGGAACTAATGAAAAACTGTTTTTT. Protein product: CASSRDGGTNEKLFF.

V gene TRBV13 combines with J gene TRBJ1-2; D possibly corresponds to TRBD1 (6 bases). V dropped 1 base and J dropped 1 base, with 10 bases sitting between them. The CDR3 contains 15 residues. CDR1 and CDR2 (germline): PRHDT, FYEKMQ (reference sequence). CDR3 bases: TGTGCCAGCAGCTTAGATGGACAGAGTAACTATGGCTACACCTTC. It yields the protein CASSLDGQSNYGYTF.

This clone qualifies as medium-sized. The rearrangement uses TRBV18 and TRBJ2-5; D is undetermined. Germline assignment: CDR1 KGHSH and CDR2 LQKENI. The CDR3 has 13 amino acids. With 1 base removed from V and 4 bases from J, the gap between germline ends came to 7 bases. The CDR3 loop reads CASSPLTGETQYF. In nucleotides, the CDR3 is TGTGCCAGCTCACCACTGACGGGAGAGACCCAGTACTTC.

The J gene is TRBJ1-4, the V gene TRBV7-2; D is possibly TRBD1 (6 bases). The V gene's germline CDR1 is SGHTA and CDR2 FQGNSA. This CDR3 region has 19 residues. Trimming stripped 4 bases from V and 3 bases from J, with 24 bases between. The CDR3 nucleotides read TGTGCCAGCAGCTCCCTACAGGCTAACTACAGGGCTCCTAATGAAAAACTGTTTTTT. Translated, it gives CASSSLQANYRAPNEKLFF.

The chain combines TRBV27 with TRBJ2-7; 11 nucleotides match TRBD2. With 8 bases clipped from V and 6 bases from J, the junction kept 21 bases outside the gene matches. This CDR3 region has 18 residues. Germline values: CDR1 MNHEY, CDR2 SMNVEV (reference sequence). CDR3 coding DNA: TGTGCCAGCGAGACAGGTTTTCCCCGGCCTAGCGGGAGGTGCGAGCAGTACTTC. Translating it yields CASETGFPRPSGRCEQYF.

This clone has only a few counts. V usage is TRBV27 and J usage is TRBJ1-2; 10 bases fit TRBD1. With V trimmed by 3 bases and J by 2 bases, 3 bases remained unmatched. CDR3 length equals 15 residues. The germline CDR1 and CDR2 sequences are MNHEY and SMNVEV (reference sequence). The chain's CDR3 is CASSFLTGGNYGYTF. The CDR3 nucleotides read TGTGCCAGCAGTTTTTTGACAGGGGGCAACTATGGCTACACCTTC.

The rearrangement uses TRBV18 and TRBJ2-6; weak D call: TRBD2 (5 bases). Germline V gives CDR1 KGHSH, CDR2 LQKENI. The germline V and J ends were trimmed by 3 bases and 4 bases, with 10 bases remaining between them. CDR3 length: 15 residues. The CDR3, as DNA: TGTGCCAGCTCACCCCCATCGGGGGGGGCCAACGTCCTGACTTTC. It yields the protein CASSPPSGGANVLTF.

This rearrangement joins TRBV6-1 to TRBJ2-3, with D tentatively TRBD1 (7 bases). The CDR3 is 13 amino acids. Germline CDR1 and CDR2: MNHNS and SASEGT. Trimming took off 6 bases at V and 14 bases at J, with 21 bases between the two ends. This chain's CDR3 is CASSPGSWDSPYF. CDR3 DNA sequence: TGTGCCAGCAGCCCCGGGAGCTGGGACAGCCCGTATTTT.

The V and J genes are TRBV29-1 and TRBJ2-1, with a weak D call TRBD2 (5 bases). This CDR3 is built from 16 residues. Looked up from germline, CDR1 is SQVTM and CDR2 is ANQGSEA. Deletions cut 2 bases from V and 1 base from J, with 15 bases between. Here the CDR3 DNA reads TGCAGCGTTGAAAGAAAAGTGGGAGTTTCCTACAATGAGCAGTTCTTC. Translating gives CSVERKVGVSYNEQFF.

The genes are TRBV29-1 and TRBJ2-3, with 7 bases matching TRBD2. This CDR3 contains 15 residues. Germline V gene data show CDR1 as SQVTM and CDR2 as ANQGSEA. Germline trimming cut 4 bases from V and 2 bases from J; bases unmatched to any gene: 9. CDR3: CSVVKAGEATDTQYF. The CDR3 DNA reads TGCAGCGTTGTCAAGGCGGGGGAGGCCACAGATACGCAGTATTTT.

CDR3 protein: CASSGRTGADTQYF. The DNA of the CDR3 is TGCGCCAGCAGCGGTCGGACAGGGGCAGATACGCAGTATTTT. The chain links TRBV5-1 to TRBJ2-3, with 9 nucleotides matching TRBD1. Germline V gives CDR1 SGHRS, CDR2 YFSETQ. The CDR3 length is 14 residues. J lost 4 bases, V lost 4 bases, and 4 bases had no gene match. Full variable domain (missing parts from reference TRBV5-1 and TRBJ2-3): KAGVTQTPRYLIKTRGQQVTLSCSPISGHRSVSWYQQTPGQGLQFLFEYFSETQRNKGNFPGRFSGRQFSNSRSEMNVSTLELGDSALYLCASSGRTGADTQYFGPGTRLTVL.

The CDR3 loop reads CASSYGGTGENEQYF. The CDR3 DNA is TGTGCCAGCAGTTACGGCGGGACAGGGGAGAACGAGCAGTACTTC. The chain carries TRBV6-5 and TRBJ2-7, with TRBD1 matching 10 bases. Per the germline V gene, CDR1 is MNHEY and CDR2 is SVGAGI. This CDR3 contains 15 residues. V lost 2 bases, J lost 5 bases, and 6 bases stayed unmatched.

The J gene is TRBJ1-4, the V gene TRBV6-5; 8 nucleotides align to TRBD1. Germline CDR1 reads MNHEY; CDR2 reads SVGAGI. V gave up 6 bases and J gave up 9 bases; unmatched junction bases: 9. The CDR3 totals 14 residues. This chain's CDR3 is CASSNVDRAKKLFF. CDR3 DNA: TGTGCCAGCAGCAACGTGGACAGGGCCAAAAAACTGTTTTTT.

This clone is a singleton in its sample. The chain links TRBV6-1 to TRBJ1-3, with unresolved D. The germline gives CDR1 MNHNS, CDR2 SASEGT. V lost 3 bases to trimming and J lost 0 bases, with 9 bases between them. CDR3 length: 15 residues. CDR3 nucleotide sequence: TGTGCCAGCAGTGAGACAATCAGCTCTGGAAACACCATATATTTT. Translation: CASSETISSGNTIYF.

The chain has TRBV7-9 and TRBJ2-3; 7 nucleotides match TRBD2. Germline values: CDR1 SEHNR, CDR2 FQNEAQ (reference sequence). Trimming removed 1 base from V and 4 bases from J; junction bases left unmatched: 8. CDR3 length: 16 residues. This CDR3 reads CASSLGGGSRADTQYF. The CDR3 bases are TGTGCCAGCAGCTTAGGAGGCGGGAGTAGAGCAGATACGCAGTATTTT.

The V gene is TRBV6-1, the J gene TRBJ1-5, with D perhaps TRBD1 (6 bases). The CDR3 runs 13 residues. V was shortened by 6 bases and J by 7 bases, with 13 bases between the two germline ends. Germline assignment: CDR1 MNHNS and CDR2 SASEGT. This CDR3 is CASSRQAAQPQHF. As DNA, the CDR3 is TGTGCCAGCAGCCGACAGGCAGCGCAGCCCCAGCATTTT.

The chain carries TRBV9 and TRBJ2-7; TRBD1 matches 10 bases. V lost 0 bases, J lost 12 bases, and 9 bases stayed unmatched. CDR1 is SGDLS, CDR2 YYNGEE, per germline. The CDR3 contains 14 residues. The CDR3 reads CASSVGGTGERLYF. The CDR3 nucleotides read TGTGCCAGCAGCGTAGGGGGGACAGGGGAGAGGCTGTACTTC.

The rearrangement links TRBV30 to TRBJ2-3, with TRBD2 matching 12 bases. Germline CDR1 reads GTSNPN; CDR2 reads SVGIG (reference sequence). CDR3 length: 16 amino acids. Trimming at V came to 2 bases and at J to 2 bases, leaving 5 bases not matched to a gene. CDR3 region: CAWSLRLAGDTDTQYF. CDR3 in DNA: TGTGCCTGGAGTCTTAGACTAGCGGGAGACACAGATACGCAGTATTTT.